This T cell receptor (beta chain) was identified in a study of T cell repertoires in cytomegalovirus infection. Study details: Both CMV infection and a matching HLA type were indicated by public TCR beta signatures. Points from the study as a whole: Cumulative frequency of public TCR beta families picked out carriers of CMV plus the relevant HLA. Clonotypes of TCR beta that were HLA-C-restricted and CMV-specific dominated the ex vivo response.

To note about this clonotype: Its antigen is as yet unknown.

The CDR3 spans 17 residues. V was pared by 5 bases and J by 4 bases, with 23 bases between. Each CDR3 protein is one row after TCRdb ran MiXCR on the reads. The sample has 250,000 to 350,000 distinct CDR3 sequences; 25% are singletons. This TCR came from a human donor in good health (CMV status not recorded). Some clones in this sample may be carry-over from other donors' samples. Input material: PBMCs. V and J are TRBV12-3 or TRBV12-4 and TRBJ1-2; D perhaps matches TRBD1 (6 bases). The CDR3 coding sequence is TGTGCCAGCAGTCCTACCGGCCAGGGGTCCCGGAGCTATGGCTACACCTTC. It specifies CASSPTGQGSRSYGYTF.